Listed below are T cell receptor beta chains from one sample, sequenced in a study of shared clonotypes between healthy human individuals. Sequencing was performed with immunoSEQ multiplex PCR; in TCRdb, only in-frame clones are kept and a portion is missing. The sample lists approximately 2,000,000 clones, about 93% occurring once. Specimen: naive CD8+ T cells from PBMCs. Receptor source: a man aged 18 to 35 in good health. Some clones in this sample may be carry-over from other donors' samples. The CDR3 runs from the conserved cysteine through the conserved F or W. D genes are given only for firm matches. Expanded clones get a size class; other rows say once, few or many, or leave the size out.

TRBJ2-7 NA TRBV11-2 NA CASSQEPGSYEQYF TGTGCCAGCAGCCAAGAGCCAGGGTCCTACGAGCAGTACTTC
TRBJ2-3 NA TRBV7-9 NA CASSSSPLAADTQYF TGTGCCAGCAGCTCTAGCCCGCTCGCGGCAGATACGCAGTATTTT
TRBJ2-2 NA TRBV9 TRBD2 CASRATSGRNTGELFF TGTGCCAGCAGGGCTACTAGCGGGAGGAACACCGGGGAGCTGTTTTTT
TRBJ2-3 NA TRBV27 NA CASSGNTDTQYF TGTGCCAGCAGTGGCAACACAGATACGCAGTATTTT
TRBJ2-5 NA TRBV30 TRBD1 CAWRQGVTRETQYF TGTGCCTGGAGGCAGGGGGTAACCAGGGAGACCCAGTACTTC
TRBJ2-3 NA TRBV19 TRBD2 CASSIGAGVAGGTQYF TGTGCCAGTAGTATTGGGGCCGGAGTAGCGGGAGGAACGCAGTATTTT
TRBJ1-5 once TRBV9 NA CASSVGAQGPQHF TGTGCCAGCAGCGTGGGGGCTCAGGGGCCCCAGCATTTT
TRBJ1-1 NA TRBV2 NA CASSEEEELISNTEAFF TGTGCCAGCAGTGAAGAAGAAGAGCTCATTTCGAACACTGAAGCTTTCTTT
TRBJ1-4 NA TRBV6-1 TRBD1 CASSPLTGEDEKLFF TGTGCCAGCAGCCCATTGACAGGGGAGGATGAAAAACTGTTTTTT
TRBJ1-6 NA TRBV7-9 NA CASSPPGSLNSPLHF TGTGCCAGCAGCCCCCCAGGCAGCCTTAATTCACCCCTCCACTTT
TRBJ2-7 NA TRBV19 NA CASSSREQDEQYF TGTGCCAGTAGTTCCCGGGAGCAAGACGAGCAGTACTTC
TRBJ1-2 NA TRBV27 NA CASRPVGGSYGYTF TGTGCCAGCCGACCGGTTGGGGGATCCTATGGCTACACCTTC
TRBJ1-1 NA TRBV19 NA CASSIVPTGLSEAFF TGTGCCAGTAGTATAGTTCCGACCGGGTTGAGTGAAGCTTTCTTT
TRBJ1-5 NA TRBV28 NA CASRPRTVSNQPQHF TGTGCCAGCAGACCCCGGACAGTGAGCAATCAGCCCCAGCATTTT
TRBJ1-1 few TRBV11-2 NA CASRVTTEAFF TGTGCCAGCAGGGTGACGACTGAAGCTTTCTTT
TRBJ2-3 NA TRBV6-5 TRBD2 CASSLAGGPNTQYF TGTGCCAGCAGCCTAGCGGGAGGGCCAAATACGCAGTATTTT
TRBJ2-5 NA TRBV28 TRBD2 CASRPGGGRDKYQETQYF TGTGCCAGCAGACCCGGCGGCGGGAGGGACAAGTACCAAGAGACCCAGTACTTC
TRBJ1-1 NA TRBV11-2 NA CASSLDRGSTEAFF TGTGCCAGCAGCTTAGATAGAGGGAGCACTGAAGCTTTCTTT
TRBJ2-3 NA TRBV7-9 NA CASSLVAGATHTQYF TGTGCCAGCAGCTTAGTGGCGGGGGCGACCCATACGCAGTATTTT
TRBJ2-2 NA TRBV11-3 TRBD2 CASSSGLAANTGELFF TGTGCCAGCAGCTCCGGACTAGCGGCGAACACCGGGGAGCTGTTTTTT
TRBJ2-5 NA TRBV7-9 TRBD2 CASSLGPTSGKETQYF TGTGCCAGCAGCTTAGGACCGACTAGCGGGAAAGAGACCCAGTACTTC
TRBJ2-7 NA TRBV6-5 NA CASSYSGRDLEQYF TGTGCCAGCAGTTACTCGGGGCGGGACTTGGAGCAGTACTTC
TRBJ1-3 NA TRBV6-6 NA CASSYYIPSSGNTIYF TGTGCCAGCAGTTACTACATACCGAGCTCTGGAAACACCATATATTTT
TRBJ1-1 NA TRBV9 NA CASSPPVSEAFF TGTGCCAGCAGCCCCCCGGTCTCTGAAGCTTTCTTT
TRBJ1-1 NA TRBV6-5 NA CASSPRPPSQTEAFF TGTGCCAGCAGTCCACGGCCGCCATCACAAACTGAAGCTTTCTTT
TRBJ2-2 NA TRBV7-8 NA CASSPRGRGGAAGELFF TGTGCCAGCAGCCCCCGCGGGAGAGGGGGCGCCGCCGGGGAGCTGTTTTTT
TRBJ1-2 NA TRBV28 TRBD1 CASSLFRGQGYGYTF TGTGCCAGCAGTTTATTTAGGGGACAGGGGTATGGCTACACCTTC
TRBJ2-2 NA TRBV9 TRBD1 CASSVTGVGTGELFF TGTGCCAGCAGCGTTACAGGGGTCGGCACCGGGGAGCTGTTTTTT
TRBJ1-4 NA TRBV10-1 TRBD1 CASSDRGHEKLFF TGCGCCAGCTCGGACAGGGGGCATGAAAAACTGTTTTTT
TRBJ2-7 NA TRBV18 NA CASSPRDRTYEQYF TGTGCCAGCTCACCCCGGGACCGCACCTACGAGCAGTACTTC
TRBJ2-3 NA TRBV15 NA CATSRTTGNADTQYF TGTGCCACCAGCAGAACCACTGGAAACGCGGATACGCAGTATTTT
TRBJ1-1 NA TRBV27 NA CASSPLSGEFHMNTEAFF TGTGCCAGCAGTCCCCTGTCGGGGGAGTTCCACATGAACACTGAAGCTTTCTTT
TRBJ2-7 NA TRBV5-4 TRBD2 CASSLVSGRTPGDEQYF TGTGCCAGCAGCTTGGTTAGCGGGAGAACCCCGGGGGACGAGCAGTACTTC
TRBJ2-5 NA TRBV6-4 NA CASSDLSRGETQYF TGTGCCAGCAGTGACCTTTCGAGGGGTGAGACCCAGTACTTC
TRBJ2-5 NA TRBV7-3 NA CASSTERGPGETQYF TGTGCCAGCAGCACGGAGAGAGGGCCGGGAGAGACCCAGTACTTC
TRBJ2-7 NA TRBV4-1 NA CASSPDATGEQYF TGCGCCAGCAGCCCCGACGCCACCGGGGAGCAGTACTTC
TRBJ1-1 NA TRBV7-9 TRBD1 CASSHGTDAFF TGTGCCAGCAGCCATGGGACAGACGCTTTCTTT
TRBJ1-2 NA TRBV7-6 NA CASRGRTGQSNYGYTF TGTGCCAGCAGGGGGAGGACCGGCCAATCTAACTATGGCTACACCTTC
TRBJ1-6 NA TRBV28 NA CAGGERSNSPLHF TGTGCCGGGGGGGAGAGGTCTAATTCACCCCTCCACTTT
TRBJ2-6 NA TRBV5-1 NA CASSFGPGGAGANVLTF TGCGCCAGCAGCTTTGGCCCGGGCGGAGCTGGGGCCAACGTCCTGACTTTC